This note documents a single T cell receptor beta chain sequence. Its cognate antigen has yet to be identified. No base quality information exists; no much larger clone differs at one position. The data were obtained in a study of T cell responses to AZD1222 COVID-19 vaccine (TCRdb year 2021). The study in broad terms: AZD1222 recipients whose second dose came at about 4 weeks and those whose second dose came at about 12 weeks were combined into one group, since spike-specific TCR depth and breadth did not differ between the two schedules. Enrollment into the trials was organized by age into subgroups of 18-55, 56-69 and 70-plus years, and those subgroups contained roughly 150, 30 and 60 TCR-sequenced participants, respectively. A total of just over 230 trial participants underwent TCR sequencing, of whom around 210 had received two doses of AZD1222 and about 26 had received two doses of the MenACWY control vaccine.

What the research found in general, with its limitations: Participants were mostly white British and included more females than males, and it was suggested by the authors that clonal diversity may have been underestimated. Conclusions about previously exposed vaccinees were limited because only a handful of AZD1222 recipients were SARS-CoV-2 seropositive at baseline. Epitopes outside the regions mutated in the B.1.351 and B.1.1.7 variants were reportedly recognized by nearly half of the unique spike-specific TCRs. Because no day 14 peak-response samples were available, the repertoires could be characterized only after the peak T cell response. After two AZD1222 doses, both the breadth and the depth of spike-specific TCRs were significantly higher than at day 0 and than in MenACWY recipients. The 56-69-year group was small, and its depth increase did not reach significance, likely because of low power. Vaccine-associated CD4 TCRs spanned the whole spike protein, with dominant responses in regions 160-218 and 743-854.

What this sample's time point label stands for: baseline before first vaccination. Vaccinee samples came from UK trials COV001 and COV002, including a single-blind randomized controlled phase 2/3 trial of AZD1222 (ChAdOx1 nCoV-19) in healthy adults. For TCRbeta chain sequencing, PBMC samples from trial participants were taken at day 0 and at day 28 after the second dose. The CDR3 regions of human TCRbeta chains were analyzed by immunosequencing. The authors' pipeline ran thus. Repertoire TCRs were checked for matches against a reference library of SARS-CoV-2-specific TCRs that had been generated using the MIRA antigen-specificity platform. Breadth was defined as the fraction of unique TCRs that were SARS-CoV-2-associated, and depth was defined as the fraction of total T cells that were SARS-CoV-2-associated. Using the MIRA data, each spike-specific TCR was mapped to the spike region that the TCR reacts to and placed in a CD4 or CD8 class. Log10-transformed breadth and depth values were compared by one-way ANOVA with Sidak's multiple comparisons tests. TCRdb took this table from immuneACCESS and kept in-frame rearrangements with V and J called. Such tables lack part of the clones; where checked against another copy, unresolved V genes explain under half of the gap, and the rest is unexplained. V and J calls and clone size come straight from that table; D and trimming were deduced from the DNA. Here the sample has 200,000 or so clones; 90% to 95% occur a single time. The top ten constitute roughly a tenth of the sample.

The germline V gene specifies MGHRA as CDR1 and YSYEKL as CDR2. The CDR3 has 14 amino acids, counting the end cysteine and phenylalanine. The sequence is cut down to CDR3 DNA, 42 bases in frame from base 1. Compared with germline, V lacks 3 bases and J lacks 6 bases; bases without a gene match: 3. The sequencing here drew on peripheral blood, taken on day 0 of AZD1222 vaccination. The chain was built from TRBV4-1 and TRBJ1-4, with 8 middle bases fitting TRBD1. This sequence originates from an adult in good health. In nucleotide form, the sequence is TGCGCCAGCAGCCATGCGGACAGGGATGAAAAACTGTTTTTT. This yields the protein CASSHADRDEKLFF.